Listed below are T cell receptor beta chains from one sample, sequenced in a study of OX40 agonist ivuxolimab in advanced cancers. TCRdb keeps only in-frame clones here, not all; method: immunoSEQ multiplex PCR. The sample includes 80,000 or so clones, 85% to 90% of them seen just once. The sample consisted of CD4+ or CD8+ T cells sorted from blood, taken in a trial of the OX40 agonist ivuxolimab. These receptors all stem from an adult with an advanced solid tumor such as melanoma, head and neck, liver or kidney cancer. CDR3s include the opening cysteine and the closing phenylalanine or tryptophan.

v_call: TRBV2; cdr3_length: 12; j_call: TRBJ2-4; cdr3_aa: CATKRAKNIQYF
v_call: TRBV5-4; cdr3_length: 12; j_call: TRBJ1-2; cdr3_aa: CASSKGQGLYTF
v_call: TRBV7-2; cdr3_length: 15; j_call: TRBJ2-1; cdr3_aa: CASSQAAGANNEQFF
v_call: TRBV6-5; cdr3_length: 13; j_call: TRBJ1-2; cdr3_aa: CASSFSGQNGYTF
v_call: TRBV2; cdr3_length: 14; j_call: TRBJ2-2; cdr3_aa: CASSGRGNTGELFF
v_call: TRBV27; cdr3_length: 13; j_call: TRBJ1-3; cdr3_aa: CASSLFSGNTIYF
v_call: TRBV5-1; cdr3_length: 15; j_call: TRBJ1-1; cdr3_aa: CASSLRQGVNTEAFF
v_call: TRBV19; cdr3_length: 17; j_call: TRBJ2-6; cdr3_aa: CASSPEQGLAGANVLTF
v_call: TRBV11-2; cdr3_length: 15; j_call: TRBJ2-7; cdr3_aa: CASSLTSVFSYEQYF
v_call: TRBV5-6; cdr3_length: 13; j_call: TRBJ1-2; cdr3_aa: CASSPGRTYGYTF
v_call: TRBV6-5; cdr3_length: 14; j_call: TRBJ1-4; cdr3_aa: CASSYSGQDEKLFF
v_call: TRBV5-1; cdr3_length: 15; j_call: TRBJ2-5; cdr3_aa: CASSQQGQSQETQYF
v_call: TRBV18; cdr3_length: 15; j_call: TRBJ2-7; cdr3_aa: CASSQQGGFSYEQYF
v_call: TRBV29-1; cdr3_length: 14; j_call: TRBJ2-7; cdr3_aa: CSVVKVGSPYEQYF
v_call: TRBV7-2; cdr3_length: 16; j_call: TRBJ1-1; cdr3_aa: CASSRDRGPSDTEAFF
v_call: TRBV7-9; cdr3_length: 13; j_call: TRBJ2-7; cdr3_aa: CASSLRTAYEQYF
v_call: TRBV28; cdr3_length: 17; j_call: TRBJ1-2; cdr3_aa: CASSLGVGKGTNYGYTF
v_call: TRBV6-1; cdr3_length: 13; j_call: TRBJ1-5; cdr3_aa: CASRPDLSQPQHF
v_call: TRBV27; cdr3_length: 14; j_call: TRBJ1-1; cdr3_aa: CASSLTTPNTEAFF
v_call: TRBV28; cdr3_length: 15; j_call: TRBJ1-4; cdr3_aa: CASSLRQGTNEKLFF
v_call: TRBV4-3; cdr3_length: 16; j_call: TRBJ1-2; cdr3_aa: CASSQDKAVYIYGYTF
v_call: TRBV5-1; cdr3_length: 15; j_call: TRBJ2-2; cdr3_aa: CASSSGQTLPGELFF
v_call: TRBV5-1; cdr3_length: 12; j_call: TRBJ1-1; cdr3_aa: CASSEQGLEAFF
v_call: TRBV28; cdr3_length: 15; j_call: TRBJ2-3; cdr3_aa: CASSSEPGSTDTQYF
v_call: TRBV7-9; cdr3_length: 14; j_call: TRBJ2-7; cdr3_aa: CASSLEQGPYEQYF
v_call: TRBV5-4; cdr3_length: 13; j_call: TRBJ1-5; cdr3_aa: CASSFGGNQPQHF
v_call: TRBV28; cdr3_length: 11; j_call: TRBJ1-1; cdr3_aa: CASRQGAEAFF
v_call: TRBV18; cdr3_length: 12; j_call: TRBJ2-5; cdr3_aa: CASSLYQETQYF
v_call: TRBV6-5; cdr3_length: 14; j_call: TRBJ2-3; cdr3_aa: CASSYLANTDTQYF
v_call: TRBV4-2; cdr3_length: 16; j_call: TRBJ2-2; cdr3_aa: CASSQARGGHTGELFF